This passage covers 8 T cell receptor beta chains from one sample sequenced in a study of blood T cell repertoires in COVID-19. Libraries were prepared by immunoSEQ multiplex PCR; TCRdb keeps only in-frame clonotypes and omits some of them. The sample consists of more than 350,000 clones, around nine tenths of them appearing once. The source material was PBMCs or T cells enriched from blood (not recorded which). These receptors originate from a woman under 30 who had been exposed to COVID-19.

This chain joins TRBV5-5 and TRBJ2-2, with 10 bases lining up with TRBD2. The CDR3 loop spans 16 amino acids. Germline V gene lookup returns CDR1 SGHKS and CDR2 YYEKEE (reference sequence). With V trimmed by 5 bases and J by 0 bases, 4 bases remained unmatched. CDR3 DNA sequence: TGTGCCAGCAGTCACGGACTAGCGGCGAACACCGGGGAGCTGTTTTTT. Its translation: CASSHGLAANTGELFF.

This chain connects TRBV27 to TRBJ2-7; the match to TRBD2 covers 8 bases. There are 15 residues in the CDR3. In germline, CDR1 is MNHEY, CDR2 SMNVEV (reference sequence). With 5 bases clipped from V and 3 bases from J, the junction kept 9 bases outside the gene matches. For the CDR3, the DNA is TGTGCCAGCAGTCCTAGGGCGGGGGGCCTCTACGAGCAGTACTTC. Protein product: CASSPRAGGLYEQYF.

The chain carries TRBV5-1 and TRBJ2-5, with D possibly being TRBD1 (5 bases). CDR3 length: 15 amino acids. Germline V gene data show CDR1 as SGHRS and CDR2 as YFSETQ. V lost 3 bases to trimming and J lost 2 bases, with 14 bases between them. This CDR3 is CASSSTSGRQETQYF. As DNA, the CDR3 is TGCGCCAGCAGCTCGACTTCAGGGCGACAAGAGACCCAGTACTTC. Together with reference TRBV5-1 and TRBJ2-5, the CDR3 gives the full variable domain: KAGVTQTPRYLIKTRGQQVTLSCSPISGHRSVSWYQQTPGQGLQFLFEYFSETQRNKGNFPGRFSGRQFSNSRSEMNVSTLELGDSALYLCASSSTSGRQETQYFGPGTRLLVL.

The gene calls are TRBV30 and TRBJ2-2; 11 bases map to TRBD2. The J segment lost 0 bases and the V segment lost 4 bases, leaving 1 base of the junction unmatched. Germline V gives CDR1 GTSNPN, CDR2 SVGIG (reference sequence). This CDR3 is 15 amino acids long. CDR3 in DNA: TGTGCCTGGATGGGACTAGCGGCGAACACCGGGGAGCTGTTTTTT. Amino acid sequence: CAWMGLAANTGELFF.

V gene TRBV10-1 combines with J gene TRBJ2-5, with 9 bases that match TRBD2. The V gene's germline CDR1 is WNHNN and CDR2 SYGVQD (reference sequence). V shed 5 bases, J shed 5 bases, and the junction held 6 bases outside the gene matches. This CDR3 spans 14 amino acids. The CDR3 nucleotides are TGCGCCAGCAGTTCAGCGGGAGGTGAGGAGACCCAGTACTTC. It encodes CASSSAGGEETQYF.

The chain uses TRBV6-5 and TRBJ1-2; D gene uncertain. CDR3 length: 13 residues. The V and J ends lost 6 bases and 0 bases respectively, with 8 bases between them. Germline CDR1 and CDR2: MNHEY and SVGAGI. The CDR3 is CASSRNTNYGYTF. CDR3 bases: TGTGCCAGCAGCCGTAATACTAACTATGGCTACACCTTC.

This chain links TRBV5-1 with TRBJ2-7; no firm D call. With 0 bases removed from V and 2 bases from J, the gap between germline ends came to 6 bases. In germline, CDR1 is SGHRS, CDR2 YFSETQ. The CDR3 is 13 residues long. The CDR3 spells CASSLALAYEQYF. CDR3 in DNA: TGCGCCAGCAGCTTGGCCCTTGCCTACGAGCAGTACTTC.

This clone was seen once. The chain has TRBV9 and TRBJ2-3, with no clear D. This CDR3 is built from 14 residues. Per germline, CDR1 SGDLS and CDR2 YYNGEE. Trimming shortened V by 6 bases and J by 0 bases, and 11 bases separated the two germline ends. CDR3 loop: CASTQSKSTDTQYF. In DNA, the CDR3 is TGTGCCAGCACCCAGTCGAAGAGCACAGATACGCAGTATTTT.